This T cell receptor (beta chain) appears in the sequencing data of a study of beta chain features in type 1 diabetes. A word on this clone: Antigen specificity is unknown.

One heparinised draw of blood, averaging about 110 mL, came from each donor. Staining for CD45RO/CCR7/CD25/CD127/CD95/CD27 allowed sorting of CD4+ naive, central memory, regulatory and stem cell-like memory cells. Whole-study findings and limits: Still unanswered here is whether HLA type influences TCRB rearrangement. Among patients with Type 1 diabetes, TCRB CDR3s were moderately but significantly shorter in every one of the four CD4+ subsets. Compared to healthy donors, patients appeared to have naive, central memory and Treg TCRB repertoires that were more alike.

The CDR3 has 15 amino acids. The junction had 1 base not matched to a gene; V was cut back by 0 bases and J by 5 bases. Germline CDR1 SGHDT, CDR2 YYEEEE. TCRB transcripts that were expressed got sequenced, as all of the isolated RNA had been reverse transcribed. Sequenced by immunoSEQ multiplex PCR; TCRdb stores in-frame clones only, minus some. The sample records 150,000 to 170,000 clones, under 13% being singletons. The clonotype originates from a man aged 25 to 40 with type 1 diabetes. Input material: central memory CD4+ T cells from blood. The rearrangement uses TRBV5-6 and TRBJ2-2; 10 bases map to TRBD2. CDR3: CASSLGTSGTGELFF. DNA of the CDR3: TGTGCCAGCAGCTTGGGGACTAGCGGTACCGGGGAGCTGTTTTTT.